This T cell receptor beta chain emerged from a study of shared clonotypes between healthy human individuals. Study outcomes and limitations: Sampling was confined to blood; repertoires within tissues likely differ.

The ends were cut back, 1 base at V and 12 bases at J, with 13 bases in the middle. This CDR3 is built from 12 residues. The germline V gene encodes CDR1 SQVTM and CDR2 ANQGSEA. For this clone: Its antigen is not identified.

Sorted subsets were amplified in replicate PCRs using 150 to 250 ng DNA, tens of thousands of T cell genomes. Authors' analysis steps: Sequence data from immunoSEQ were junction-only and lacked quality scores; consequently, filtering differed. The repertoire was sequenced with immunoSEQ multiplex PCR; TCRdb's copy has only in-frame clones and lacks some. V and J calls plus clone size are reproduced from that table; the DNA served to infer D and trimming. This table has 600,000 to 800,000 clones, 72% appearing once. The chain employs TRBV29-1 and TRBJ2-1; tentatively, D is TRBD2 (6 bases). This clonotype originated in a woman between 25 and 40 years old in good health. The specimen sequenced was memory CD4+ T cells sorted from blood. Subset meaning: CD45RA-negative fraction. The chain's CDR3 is CSVEGGGTRQFF. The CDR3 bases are TGCAGCGTTGAAGGTGGGGGGACCCGGCAGTTCTTC.